Presented here are 22 T cell receptor beta chains from one specimen sequenced in a study of CD8+ T cells in alopecia areata. Extraction and reverse transcription of RNA yielded cDNA as the sequencing template. Sequencing was performed with immunoSEQ multiplex PCR; in TCRdb, only in-frame clones are kept and a portion is missing. Of 150,000 or so clones detected, 75% to 90% appear once; the ten largest clones hold about 16%. The sequencing used CD8+ T cells sorted from blood, collected at week 0. The receptors come from a human donor with alopecia areata.

The rearrangement joins TRBV7-9 to TRBJ1-1, with D maybe TRBD1 (5 bases). Trimming took off 3 bases at V and 7 bases at J, with 12 bases between the two ends. Germline values: CDR1 SEHNR, CDR2 FQNEAQ (reference sequence). The CDR3 has 13 amino acids. DNA for the CDR3: TGTGCCAGCAGCTTTGTGAGGGGAGGTGAAGCTTTCTTT. Its translation is CASSFVRGGEAFF.

The chain combines TRBV16 with TRBJ2-2, with a tentative D call TRBD2 (5 bases). Trimming stripped 5 bases from V and 7 bases from J, with 14 bases between. The germline V gene encodes CDR1 KGHSY and CDR2 FQNENV. The CDR3 contains 14 residues. CDR3 loop: CASSTQTINGELFF. The CDR3, as DNA: TGTGCCAGCAGCACGCAGACTATCAACGGGGAGCTGTTTTTT.

V gene TRBV7-2 combines with J gene TRBJ2-2; no clear D. The CDR3 has 16 amino acids. The germline V gene encodes CDR1 SGHTA and CDR2 FQGNSA. Trimming shortened V by 0 bases and J by 5 bases, and 13 bases separated the two germline ends. The CDR3 is CASSLAVSSETGELFF. For the CDR3, the DNA is TGTGCCAGCAGCTTAGCAGTTAGCTCCGAGACCGGGGAGCTGTTTTTT. The whole variable domain, filled in from reference TRBV7-2 and TRBJ2-2, reads GAGVSQSPSNKVTEKGKDVELRCDPISGHTALYWYRQSLGQGLEFLIYFQGNSAPDKSGLPSDRFSAERTGGSVSTLTIQRTQQEDSAVYLCASSLAVSSETGELFFGEGSRLTVL.

The chain uses TRBV4-1 and TRBJ2-7; 9 nucleotides match TRBD1. Trimming removed 5 bases from V and 2 bases from J; junction bases left unmatched: 7. Germline CDR1 MGHRA, CDR2 YSYEKL. This CDR3 contains 15 residues. CDR3 nucleotides: TGCGCCAGCAGCTATCGCCGACAGGGGGCCTACGAGCAGTACTTC. This encodes CASSYRRQGAYEQYF.

This chain joins TRBV7-8 and TRBJ2-6, with 8 bases fitting TRBD2. The CDR3 totals 16 residues. Germline CDR1 and CDR2: SGHVS and FQNEAQ. Losses at the gene ends were 5 bases for V and 4 bases for J; bases not matched to a gene: 7. The CDR3 DNA sequence: TGTGCCAGCAGCCCGCGGGGGGTCGCAGGGGCCAACGTCCTGACTTTC. Translated, it gives CASSPRGVAGANVLTF.

The chain couples TRBV7-2 to TRBJ2-1, with 11 bases aligning to TRBD2. Looked up from germline, CDR1 is SGHTA and CDR2 is FQGNSA. CDR3 length: 17 residues. Trimming took 4 bases from V and 4 from J; bases not matched to a gene: 9. For the CDR3, the DNA is TGTGCCAGCAGCTCCCCGAGGGGGACTAGCGGTTACAATGAGCAGTTCTTC. Its translation is CASSSPRGTSGYNEQFF.

The V gene is TRBV7-9, the J gene TRBJ1-3; the D gene is possibly TRBD1 (5 bases). The V gene lost 5 bases and the J gene lost 0 bases, with 11 bases spanning the gap. Germline loops: CDR1 SEHNR, CDR2 FQNEAQ (reference sequence). CDR3 size: 15 residues. CDR3 in DNA: TGTGCCAGCAGCGCCGAGGGGTTCTCTGGAAACACCATATATTTT. Translating it yields CASSAEGFSGNTIYF.

The V and J genes are TRBV27 and TRBJ2-7; D might be TRBD1 (5 bases). Germline lookup yields CDR1 MNHEY and CDR2 SMNVEV (reference sequence). V lost 6 bases and J lost 3, with 12 bases in between. There are 13 residues in the CDR3. In DNA form, the CDR3 reads TGTGCCAGCAGCCTGACAGCCAGCTACGAGCAGTACTTC. This translates into CASSLTASYEQYF.

The J gene is TRBJ1-1, the V gene TRBV27, with TRBD1 as a possible D gene (5 bases). Germline CDR1 reads MNHEY; CDR2 reads SMNVEV (reference sequence). There are 17 residues in the CDR3. The V gene lost 3 bases and the J gene lost 0 bases, with 17 bases spanning the gap. The CDR3 spells CASSFGPPGRVNTEAFF. CDR3 bases: TGTGCCAGCAGTTTCGGCCCCCCCGGCAGGGTGAACACTGAAGCTTTCTTT.

V gene TRBV6-5 combines with J gene TRBJ2-1; 9 bases agree with TRBD1. The germline V gene encodes CDR1 MNHEY and CDR2 SVGAGI. With V trimmed by 6 bases and J by 10 bases, 4 bases remained unmatched. The CDR3 has 12 amino acids. DNA of the CDR3: TGTGCCAGCAGACAGGGGGCGAGCGAGCAGTTCTTC. Amino acids: CASRQGASEQFF.

The V gene is TRBV4-2, the J gene TRBJ2-1; 11 bases match TRBD2. The V segment lost 1 base and the J segment 2 bases; nucleotides outside the gene matches: 16. Germline V gene sequence: CDR1 LGHNA, CDR2 YNFKEQ. The CDR3 length is 21 residues. CDR3 DNA sequence: TGTGCCAGCAGCCAAGGCGGCGGGTTAGCGGGAGGGCCCTCGGCCTACAATGAGCAGTTCTTC. It yields the protein CASSQGGGLAGGPSAYNEQFF.

The chain uses TRBV29-1 and TRBJ2-7, with D possibly TRBD2 on 5 matching bases. The CDR3 consists of 13 residues. The germline CDR1 and CDR2 sequences are SQVTM and ANQGSEA. V lost 6 bases and J 0 bases, leaving 12 bases between the germline ends. In nucleotides, the CDR3 is TGCAGCGTAGACCTCGGGGACTCCTACGAGCAGTACTTC. It specifies CSVDLGDSYEQYF.

This chain links TRBV7-9 with TRBJ2-1; no reliable D call. This CDR3 region has 12 residues. Germline-derived CDR1 and CDR2 are SEHNR and FQNEAQ (reference sequence). The V end lost 0 bases, the J end lost 8 bases, and 5 bases lay between the germline ends. DNA of the CDR3: TGTGCCAGCAGCTTAGCGATCGATGAGCAGTTCTTC. As protein: CASSLAIDEQFF.

This clone has only one observation. The chain recombines TRBV27 with TRBJ2-7; no reliable D call. CDR1 is MNHEY and CDR2 is SMNVEV in the germline V gene (reference sequence). The CDR3 contains 13 residues. Deletions cut 5 bases from V and 0 bases from J, with 8 bases between. CDR3 bases: TGTGCCAGCAGTCCACTGAGCTCCTACGAGCAGTACTTC. This translates into CASSPLSSYEQYF.

The chain is built from TRBV29-1 and TRBJ2-7, with D unresolved. This CDR3 contains 12 residues. Germline V CDR1 and CDR2: SQVTM, ANQGSEA. With 4 bases removed from V and 3 bases from J, the gap between germline ends came to 10 bases. Here the CDR3 DNA reads TGCAGCGTTGTAGACGGAGTCTACGAGCAGTACTTC. It translates to CSVVDGVYEQYF.

This sequence joins TRBV4-1 and TRBJ2-2, with TRBD1 as a possible D gene (6 bases). Germline loops: CDR1 MGHRA, CDR2 YSYEKL. The CDR3 contains 16 residues. V lost 3 bases, J lost 6 bases, and 17 bases lay in between. The CDR3 is CASSQSSAGVSGELFF. CDR3 bases: TGCGCCAGCAGCCAGAGTTCAGCAGGGGTTTCCGGGGAGCTGTTTTTT.

The rearrangement uses TRBV30 and TRBJ2-5, with a tentative D call TRBD1 (6 bases). The last part of the DNA fits TRBJ2-7 better; the J call may be wrong. Germline V lookup: CDR1 GTSNPN, CDR2 SVGIG (reference sequence). The CDR3 runs to 15 residues. The CDR3 DNA reads TGTGCCTGGAGCCGGACGGACAGCCTCTCCTACGAGCAGTACTTC. Protein: CAWSRTDSLSYEQYF.

The sample holds many counts of this clone. J is TRBJ2-7 and V is TRBV27; 9 positions match TRBD1. CDR1 is MNHEY and CDR2 is SMNVEV in the germline V gene (reference sequence). This CDR3 is built from 13 residues. V lost 4 bases and J lost 5; bases outside the gene matches: 3. The CDR3 DNA follows: TGTGCCAGCAGTTCACGACAGGGGGACGAGCAGTACTTC. Translated, it gives CASSSRQGDEQYF.

The gene calls are TRBV28 and TRBJ2-7; the match to TRBD1 covers 8 bases. The germline V gene has CDR1 MDHEN and CDR2 SYDVKM. The CDR3 consists of 16 residues. V was clipped by 7 bases and J by 5 bases; unmatched bases: 16. The DNA of the CDR3 is TGTGCCAGCAACATCGCATCCGGGACAGGTGCTCACGAGCAGTACTTC. The encoded protein is CASNIASGTGAHEQYF. Full variable domain (missing parts from reference TRBV28 and TRBJ2-7): DVKVTQSSRYLVKRTGEKVFLECVQDMDHENMFWYRQDPGLGLRLIYFSYDVKMKEKGDIPEGYSVSREKKERFSLILESASTNQTSMYLCASNIASGTGAHEQYFGPGTRLTVT.

V gene TRBV27 combines with J gene TRBJ1-1, with a possible D match to TRBD1 (5 bases). The CDR3 has 14 amino acids. Germline V lookup: CDR1 MNHEY, CDR2 SMNVEV (reference sequence). Between the trimmed V and J ends, which lost 4 bases and 1 base, there was a span of 10 bases. CDR3 sequence: CASSWARGNTEAFF. CDR3 nucleotide sequence: TGTGCCAGCAGTTGGGCGAGGGGGAACACTGAAGCTTTCTTT.

The chain joins TRBV18 to TRBJ2-2, with D perhaps given as TRBD1 or TRBD2 (5 bases each). V gave up 3 bases and J gave up 6 bases, with 17 bases separating them. The CDR3 spans 16 residues. Per the germline V gene, CDR1 is KGHSH and CDR2 is LQKENI. The CDR3 here is CASSPQRDQGSGELFF. DNA of the CDR3: TGTGCCAGCTCACCTCAGAGGGACCAGGGTTCCGGGGAGCTGTTTTTT. Using reference TRBV18 and TRBJ2-2 for the parts outside the CDR3, the full variable domain is NAGVMQNPRHLVRRRGQEARLRCSPMKGHSHVYWYRQLPEEGLKFMVYLQKENIIDESGMPKERFSAEFPKEGPSILRIQQVVRGDSAAYFCASSPQRDQGSGELFFGEGSRLTVL.

CDR3 bases: TGTGCCAGCAGCTTAGCGTGGGGACGCACGAACACTGAAGCTTTCTTT. This codes for CASSLAWGRTNTEAFF. The gene calls are TRBV7-6 and TRBJ1-1; D is possibly TRBD1 (5 bases). CDR3 length: 16 residues. The V and J ends lost 0 bases and 1 base respectively, with 12 bases between them. CDR1 SGHVS and CDR2 FNYEAQ come from the germline V gene.